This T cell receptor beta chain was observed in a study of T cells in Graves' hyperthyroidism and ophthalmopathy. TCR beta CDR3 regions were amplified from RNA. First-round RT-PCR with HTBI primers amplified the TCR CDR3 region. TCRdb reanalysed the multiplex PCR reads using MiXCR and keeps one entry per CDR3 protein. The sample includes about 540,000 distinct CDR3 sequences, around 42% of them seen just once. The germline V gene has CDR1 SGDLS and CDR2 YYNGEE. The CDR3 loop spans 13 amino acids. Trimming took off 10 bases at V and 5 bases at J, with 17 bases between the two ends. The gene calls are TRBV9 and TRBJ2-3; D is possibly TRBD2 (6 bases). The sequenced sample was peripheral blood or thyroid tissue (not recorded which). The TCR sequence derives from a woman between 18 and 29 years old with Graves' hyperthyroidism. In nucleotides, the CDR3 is TGTGCCTGCCATACCCTCGGGGGAGATACGCAGTATTTT. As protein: CACHTLGGDTQYF.